What follows are 8 T cell receptor beta chains derived from one specimen sequenced in a study of siplizumab effects on memory and regulatory T cells. The method was immunoSEQ multiplex PCR; TCRdb's version includes in-frame clones alone and lacks a portion of them. In the table there are around 15,000 clones, about 43% of which are singletons. Coculturing was carried out on the mixed lymphocyte reaction cells. It lasted 6 to 7 days and was done at 37°C. Their recognized antigens are unknown. Sequenced sample: CFSE-low (dividing) CD4+ T cells sorted from an allogeneic mixed lymphocyte reaction. These receptors were taken from a human donor in good health; the cells came from an allogeneic mixed lymphocyte reaction. Some clones in this sample may be carry-over from other donors' samples.

This clone is medium-sized within its sample. As DNA, the CDR3 is TGTGCCAGCAGGCCAGTGACAGGCAACTATGGCTACACCTTC. It yields the protein CASRPVTGNYGYTF. This chain connects TRBV28 to TRBJ1-2, with D tentatively TRBD1 (6 bases). Germline loops: CDR1 MDHEN, CDR2 SYDVKM. The CDR3 sequence is 14 residues long. With 6 bases removed from V and 2 bases from J, the gap between germline ends came to 13 bases.

The rearrangement uses TRBV18 and TRBJ2-3, with 7 nucleotides matching TRBD2. The CDR3 totals 15 residues. The V gene's germline CDR1 is KGHSH and CDR2 LQKENI. The V segment lost 2 bases and the J segment 2 bases; nucleotides outside the gene matches: 4. In DNA, the CDR3 is TGTGCCAGCTCACCAGCGGGAGTCCCCACAGATACGCAGTATTTT. It translates to CASSPAGVPTDTQYF.

The chain is built from TRBV18 and TRBJ2-3; unclear D gene. This CDR3 is built from 11 residues. Trimming took off 7 bases at V and 2 bases at J, with 4 bases between the two ends. From germline, CDR1 is KGHSH and CDR2 LQKENI. The CDR3 sequence: CASFNTDTQYF. The CDR3, as DNA: TGTGCCAGCTTCAACACAGATACGCAGTATTTT.

This clone was picked up a small number of times. V gene TRBV6-6 combines with J gene TRBJ1-2; D call uncertain. CDR3 length: 14 residues. V was clipped by 2 bases and J by 0 bases, with 7 bases between them. Germline V gene data show CDR1 as MNHNY and CDR2 as SVGAGI (reference sequence). The CDR3 loop is CASSYTGTNYGYTF. CDR3 DNA: TGTGCCAGCAGTTACACGGGGACTAACTATGGCTACACCTTC.

The rearrangement links TRBV6-1 to TRBJ2-7, with 7 bases lining up with TRBD2. V dropped 8 bases and J dropped 5; count of bases not matched to a gene: 3. This CDR3 has 11 residues. Looked up from germline, CDR1 is MNHNS and CDR2 is SASEGT. In DNA form, the CDR3 reads TGTGCCAGCGGGAGGGCCCACGAGCAGTACTTC. Translating gives CASGRAHEQYF.

The V call is TRBV28, the J call TRBJ2-7, with D perhaps matching TRBD2 (6 bases). The CDR3 runs 16 residues. V shed 1 base and J shed 0 bases, with 13 bases lying between them. Looked up from germline, CDR1 is MDHEN and CDR2 is SYDVKM. The CDR3 is CASSLSGWGDSYEQYF. The CDR3 DNA reads as TGTGCCAGCAGTTTATCCGGTTGGGGGGACTCCTACGAGCAGTACTTC. Looking up the rest from reference TRBV28 and TRBJ2-7 gives the full variable domain: DVKVTQSSRYLVKRTGEKVFLECVQDMDHENMFWYRQDPGLGLRLIYFSYDVKMKEKGDIPEGYSVSREKKERFSLILESASTNQTSMYLCASSLSGWGDSYEQYFGPGTRLTVT.

Judged by abundance, this clone is medium-sized. The chain couples TRBV7-6 to TRBJ2-7, with TRBD1 as a possible D gene (6 bases). V lost 4 bases and J lost 5, with 15 bases in between. From germline, CDR1 is SGHVS and CDR2 FNYEAQ. CDR3 length: 14 residues. The CDR3 coding sequence is TGTGCCAGCAGCTCAAAACAGGGTTTGGACGAGCAGTACTTC. Protein product: CASSSKQGLDEQYF.

V gene TRBV10-3 combines with J gene TRBJ2-1, with 10 positions matching TRBD2. The J segment lost 8 bases and the V segment lost 3 bases, leaving 7 bases of the junction unmatched. Germline V CDR1 and CDR2: ENHRY, SYGVKD. This CDR3 is 15 amino acids long. The CDR3 DNA follows: TGTGCCATCAGTGAAGGGGCTAGCGGGAGCCATGAGCAGTTCTTC. This codes for CAISEGASGSHEQFF.